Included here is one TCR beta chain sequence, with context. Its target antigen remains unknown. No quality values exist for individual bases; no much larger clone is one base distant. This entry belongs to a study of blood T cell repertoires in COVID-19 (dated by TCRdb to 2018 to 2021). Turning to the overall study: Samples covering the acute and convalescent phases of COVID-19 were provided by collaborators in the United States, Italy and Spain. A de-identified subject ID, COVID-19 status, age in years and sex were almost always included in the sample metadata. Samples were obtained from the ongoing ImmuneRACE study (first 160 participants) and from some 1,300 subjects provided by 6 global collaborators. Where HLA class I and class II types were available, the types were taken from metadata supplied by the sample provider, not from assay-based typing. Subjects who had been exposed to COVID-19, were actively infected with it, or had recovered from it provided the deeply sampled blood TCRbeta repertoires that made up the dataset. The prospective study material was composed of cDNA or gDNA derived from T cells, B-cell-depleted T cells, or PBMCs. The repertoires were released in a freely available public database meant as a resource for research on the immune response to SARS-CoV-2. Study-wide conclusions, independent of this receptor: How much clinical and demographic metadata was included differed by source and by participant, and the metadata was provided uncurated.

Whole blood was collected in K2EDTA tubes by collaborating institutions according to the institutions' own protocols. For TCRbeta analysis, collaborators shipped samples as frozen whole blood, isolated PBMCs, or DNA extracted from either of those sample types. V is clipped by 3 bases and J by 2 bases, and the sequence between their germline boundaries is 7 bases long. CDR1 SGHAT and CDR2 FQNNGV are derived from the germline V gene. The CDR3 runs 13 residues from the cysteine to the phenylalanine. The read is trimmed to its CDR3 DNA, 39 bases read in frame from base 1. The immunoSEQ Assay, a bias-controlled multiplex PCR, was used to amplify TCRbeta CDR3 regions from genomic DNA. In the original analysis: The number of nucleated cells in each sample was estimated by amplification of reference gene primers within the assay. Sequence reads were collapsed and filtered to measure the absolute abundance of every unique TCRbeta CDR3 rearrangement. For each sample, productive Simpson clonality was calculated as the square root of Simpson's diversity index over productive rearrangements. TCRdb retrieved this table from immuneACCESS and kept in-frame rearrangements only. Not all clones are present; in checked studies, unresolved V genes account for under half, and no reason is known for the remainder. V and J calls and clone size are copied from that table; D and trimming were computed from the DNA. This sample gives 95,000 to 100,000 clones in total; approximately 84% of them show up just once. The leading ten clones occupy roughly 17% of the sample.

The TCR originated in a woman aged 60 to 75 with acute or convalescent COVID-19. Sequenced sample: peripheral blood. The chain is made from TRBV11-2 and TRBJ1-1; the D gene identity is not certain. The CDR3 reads CASSFPSNTEAFF. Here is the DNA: TGTGCCAGCAGCTTTCCGTCTAACACTGAAGCTTTCTTT. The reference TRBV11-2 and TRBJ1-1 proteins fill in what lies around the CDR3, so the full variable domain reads EAGVAQSPRYKIIEKRQSVAFWCNPISGHATLYWYQQILGQGPKLLIQFQNNGVVDDSQLPKDRFSAERLKGVDSTLKIQPAKLEDSAVYLCASSFPSNTEAFFGQGTRLTVV.